This T cell receptor (beta chain) was documented in a study of OX40 agonist ivuxolimab in advanced cancers. Study observations and caveats: Relatively little clonal expansion, among the lowest observed, appeared in partial responders at 0.1-3.0 mg/kg. Expanded clones belonging to CD8+ T cells outnumbered, on average, those of CD4+.

As to this clone: Its cognate antigen is unknown.

The assay was immunoSEQ multiplex PCR, and TCRdb's table has in-frame clones only and misses some. The sample records tens of thousands of clones, more than 80% being singletons. Sequenced material: CD4+ or CD8+ T cells sorted from blood, taken in a trial of the OX40 agonist ivuxolimab. The source is an adult with an advanced solid tumor such as melanoma, head and neck, liver or kidney cancer.

The CDR3 DNA sequence: TGTGCCAGCAGTGAATGGGCCAGGTACAATCAGCCCCAGCATTTT. Amino acids: CASSEWARYNQPQHF. This chain connects TRBV6-1 to TRBJ1-5, with D hard to call. CDR3 length: 15 amino acids. Looked up from germline, CDR1 is MNHNS and CDR2 is SASEGT. Trimming removed 2 bases at V and 3 bases at J, with 11 bases between.